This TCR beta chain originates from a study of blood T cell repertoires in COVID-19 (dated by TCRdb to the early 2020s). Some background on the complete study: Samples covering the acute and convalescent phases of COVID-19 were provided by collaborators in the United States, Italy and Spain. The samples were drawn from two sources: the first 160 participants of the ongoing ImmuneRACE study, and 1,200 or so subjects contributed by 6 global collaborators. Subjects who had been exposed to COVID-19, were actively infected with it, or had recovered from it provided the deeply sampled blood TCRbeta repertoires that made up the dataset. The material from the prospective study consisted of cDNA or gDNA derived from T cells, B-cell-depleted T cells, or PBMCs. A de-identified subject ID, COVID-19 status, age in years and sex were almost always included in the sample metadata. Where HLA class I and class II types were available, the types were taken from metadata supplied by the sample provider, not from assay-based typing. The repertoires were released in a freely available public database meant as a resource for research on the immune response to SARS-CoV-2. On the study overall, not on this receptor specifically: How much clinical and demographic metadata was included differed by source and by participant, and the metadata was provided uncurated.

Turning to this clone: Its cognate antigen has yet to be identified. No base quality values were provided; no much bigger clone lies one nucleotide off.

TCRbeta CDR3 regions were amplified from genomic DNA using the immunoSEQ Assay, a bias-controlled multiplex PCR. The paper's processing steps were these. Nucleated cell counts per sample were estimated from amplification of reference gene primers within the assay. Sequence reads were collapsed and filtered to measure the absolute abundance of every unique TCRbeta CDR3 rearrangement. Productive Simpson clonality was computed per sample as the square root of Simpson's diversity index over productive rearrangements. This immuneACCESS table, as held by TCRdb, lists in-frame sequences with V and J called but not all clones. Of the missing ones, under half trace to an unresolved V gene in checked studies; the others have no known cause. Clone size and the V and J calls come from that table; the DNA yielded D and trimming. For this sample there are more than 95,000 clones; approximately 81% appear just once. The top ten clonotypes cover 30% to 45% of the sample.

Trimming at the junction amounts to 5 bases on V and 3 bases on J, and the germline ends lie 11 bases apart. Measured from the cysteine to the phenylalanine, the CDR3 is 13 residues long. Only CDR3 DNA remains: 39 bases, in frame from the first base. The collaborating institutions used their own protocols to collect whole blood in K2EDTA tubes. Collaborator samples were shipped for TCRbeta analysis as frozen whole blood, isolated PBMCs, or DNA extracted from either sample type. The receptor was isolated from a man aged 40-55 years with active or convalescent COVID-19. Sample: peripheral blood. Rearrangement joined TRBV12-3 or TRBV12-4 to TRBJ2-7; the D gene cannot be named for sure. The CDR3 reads CASSLADNYEQYF. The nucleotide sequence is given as TGTGCCAGCAGTCTGGCAGATAACTACGAGCAGTACTTC.